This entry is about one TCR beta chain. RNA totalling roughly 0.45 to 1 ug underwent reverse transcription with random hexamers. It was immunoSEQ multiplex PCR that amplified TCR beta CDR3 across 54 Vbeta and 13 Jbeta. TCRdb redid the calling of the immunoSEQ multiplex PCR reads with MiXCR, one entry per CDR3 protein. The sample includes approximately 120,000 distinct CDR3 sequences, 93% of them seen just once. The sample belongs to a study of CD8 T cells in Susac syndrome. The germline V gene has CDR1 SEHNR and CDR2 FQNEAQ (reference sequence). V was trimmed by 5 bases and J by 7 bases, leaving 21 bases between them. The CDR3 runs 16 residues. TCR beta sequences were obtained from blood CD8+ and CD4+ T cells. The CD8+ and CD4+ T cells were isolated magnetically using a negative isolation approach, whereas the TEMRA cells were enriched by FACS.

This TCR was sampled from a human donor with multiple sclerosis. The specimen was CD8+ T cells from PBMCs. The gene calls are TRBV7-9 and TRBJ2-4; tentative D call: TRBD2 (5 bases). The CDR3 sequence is CASSGELGYPRNIQYF. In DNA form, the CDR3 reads TGTGCCAGCAGCGGGGAGCTAGGCTACCCTCGGAACATTCAGTACTTC.